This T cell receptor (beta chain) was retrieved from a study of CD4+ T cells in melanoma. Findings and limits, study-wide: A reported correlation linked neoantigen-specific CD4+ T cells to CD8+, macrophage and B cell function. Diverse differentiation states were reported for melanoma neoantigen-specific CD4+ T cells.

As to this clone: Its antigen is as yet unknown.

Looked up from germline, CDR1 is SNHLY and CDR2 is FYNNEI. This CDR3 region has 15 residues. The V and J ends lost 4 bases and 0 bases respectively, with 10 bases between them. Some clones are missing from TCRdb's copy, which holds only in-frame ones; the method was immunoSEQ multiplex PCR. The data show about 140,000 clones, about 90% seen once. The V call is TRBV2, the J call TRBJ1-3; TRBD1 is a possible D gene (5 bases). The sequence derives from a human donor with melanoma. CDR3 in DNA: TGTGCCAGCAGTGCCGCAGGGACCTCTGGAAACACCATATATTTT. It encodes CASSAAGTSGNTIYF. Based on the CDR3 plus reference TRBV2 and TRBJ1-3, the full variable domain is EPEVTQTPSHQVTQMGQEVILRCVPISNHLYFYWYRQILGQKVEFLVSFYNNEISEKSEIFDDQFSVERPDGSNFTLKIRSTKLEDSAMYFCASSAAGTSGNTIYFGEGSWLTVV.